This paragraph covers one TCR beta chain sequence. Its recognized antigen is unknown. Nothing much larger sits one base from this clone, and base qualities are not available. Donors formed part of the validation cohort, which comprised fewer than 150 subjects and was distinct from the first cohort of several hundred subjects. This entry comes from a study of cytomegalovirus exposure and HLA in healthy donors listed by TCRdb under 2017. Background on the whole study: According to a later analysis, the approximately 130 validation repertoires were produced on the same platform as the 666 repertoires of the first cohort. High-throughput TCR immunosequencing, statistical association of individual TCRs with disease status, and machine learning were combined to predict cytomegalovirus infection status. The study aimed to test whether signatures of past pathogen exposure could be identified by cataloging public T cell receptors. Along with the approximately 670-subject first cohort, a separate validation cohort of over a hundred different subjects was used. What the research found in general, with its limitations: It was suggested by the authors that the approach could potentially be generalized to other disease states and immunological phenotypes. All 120 or so repertoires were used to score co-occurrence in the validation cohort in a later analysis, because that analysis had no HLA typing for the cohort. In vitro tests confirmed that three of the cytomegalovirus-associated TCR beta chains recognize cytomegalovirus antigens. Of the cluster scores, 85% to 95% were above 0 in a later analysis, which found that TCRs clustered in the first cohort also tended to co-occur in the roughly 130 validation repertoires. Most TCR sequences were observed very rarely across donors, whereas some public TCRs were present in many individuals. Cytomegalovirus status was reported to be diagnosed by the classifier with high specificity and sensitivity in both the original and validation cohorts. The study listed 150 to 200 TCR beta chains as associated with cytomegalovirus.

The library was prepared using the immunoSEQ multiplex PCR assay. The paper's data handling went like this. A statistical classification framework was developed to diagnose cytomegalovirus status using the catalog of TCR beta chain sequences. TCRdb took this table from immuneACCESS and kept in-frame rearrangements with V and J called. Such tables lack part of the clones; where checked against another copy, unresolved V genes explain under half of the gap, and the rest is unexplained. The V and J calls and the clone size are those of that table, but D and trimming were determined from the DNA. The sample records about 330,000 clones, around 90% of which are singletons. The ten most abundant clones make up roughly 1.2% of the sample. V is clipped by 4 bases and J by 5 bases, and the sequence between their germline boundaries is 18 bases long. Counted from cysteine to phenylalanine, this CDR3 has 16 amino acids. Only the CDR3 portion is preserved as DNA: 48 bases, with reading frame beginning at the first base. CDR1 and CDR2 were assigned from the germline V gene as LGHNA and YNFKEQ.

Sequenced material: PBMCs. The receptor's source is a woman in her twenties or thirties in good health and CMV-seropositive. The sequence is built from TRBV4-2 and TRBJ1-5; perhaps TRBD1 is the D gene, with 6 bases matching. The sequenced DNA is TGTGCCAGCAGCCCAAGTAGGGGGGCGTCAGATCAGCCCCAGCATTTT. Its protein product is CASSPSRGASDQPQHF.